This T cell receptor (beta chain) was identified in a study of response to subunit inactivated influenza vaccine. General study results and limits: Only a handful of new T cells, the authors suggested, are recruited with each seasonal influenza vaccination.

This clonotype was counted a few times. The antigen is not known. TCRdb processed the RT-PCR reads anew with MiXCR; each CDR3 protein has one entry. This sample has 530,000 or so distinct CDR3 sequences, with 25% found just once. The origin of this receptor is a man over 45 who received an inactivated influenza vaccine. Source: CD4+ T cells sorted from PBMCs, taken roughly 5 days after vaccination.

Written as DNA, the CDR3 is TGTGCCAGCAGTTACTCCCCAGTGGCGGGCTTTCCCTACGAGCAGTACTTC. Translation gives CASSYSPVAGFPYEQYF. This chain uses TRBV6-5 with TRBJ2-7; perhaps TRBD2 as D (5 bases). The germline V and J ends were trimmed by 0 bases and 2 bases, with 17 bases remaining between them. There are 17 residues in the CDR3. Germline-derived CDR1 and CDR2 are MNHEY and SVGAGI.